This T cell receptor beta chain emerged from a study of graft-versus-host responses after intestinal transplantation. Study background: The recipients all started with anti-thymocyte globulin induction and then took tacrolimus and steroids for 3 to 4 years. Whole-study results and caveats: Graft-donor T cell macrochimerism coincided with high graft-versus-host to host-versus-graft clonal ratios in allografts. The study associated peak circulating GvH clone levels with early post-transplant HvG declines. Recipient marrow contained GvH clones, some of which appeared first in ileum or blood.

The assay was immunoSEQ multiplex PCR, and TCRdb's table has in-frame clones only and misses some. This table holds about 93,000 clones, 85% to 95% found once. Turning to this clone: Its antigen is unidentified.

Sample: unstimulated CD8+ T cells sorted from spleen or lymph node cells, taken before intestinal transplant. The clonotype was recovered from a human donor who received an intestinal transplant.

The CDR3 DNA reads as TGTGCCAGCAGTATGTCGGGGCGGAGGGATCAGCCCCAGCATTTT. It translates to CASSMSGRRDQPQHF. The chain employs TRBV7-9 and TRBJ1-5; a weak D match, TRBD1 (5 bases). This CDR3 has 15 amino acids. The V gene's germline CDR1 is SEHNR and CDR2 FQNEAQ (reference sequence). V was trimmed by 6 bases and J by 5 bases, leaving 17 bases between them.